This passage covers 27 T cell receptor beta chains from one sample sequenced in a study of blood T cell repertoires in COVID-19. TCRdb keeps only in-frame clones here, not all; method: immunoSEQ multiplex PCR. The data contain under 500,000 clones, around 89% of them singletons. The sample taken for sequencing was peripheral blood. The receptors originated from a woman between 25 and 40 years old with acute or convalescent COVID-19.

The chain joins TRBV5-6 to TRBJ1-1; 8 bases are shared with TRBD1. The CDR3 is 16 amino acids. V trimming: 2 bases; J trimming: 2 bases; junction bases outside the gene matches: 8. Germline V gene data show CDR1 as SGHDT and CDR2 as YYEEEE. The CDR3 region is CASSFDRGVINTEAFF. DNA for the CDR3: TGTGCCAGCAGCTTTGACAGGGGAGTGATAAACACTGAAGCTTTCTTT.

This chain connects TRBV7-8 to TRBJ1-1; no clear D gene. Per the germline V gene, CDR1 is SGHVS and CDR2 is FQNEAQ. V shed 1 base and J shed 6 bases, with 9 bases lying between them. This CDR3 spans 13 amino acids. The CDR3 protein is CASSLEPGPEAFF. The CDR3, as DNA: TGTGCCAGCAGCTTAGAACCAGGCCCTGAAGCTTTCTTT.

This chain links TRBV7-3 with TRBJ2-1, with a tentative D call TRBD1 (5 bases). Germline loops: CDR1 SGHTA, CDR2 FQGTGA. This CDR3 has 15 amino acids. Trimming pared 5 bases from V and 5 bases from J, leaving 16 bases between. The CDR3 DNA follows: TGTGCCAGCAGCCCAGGATCGTGGACAAACAATGAGCAGTTCTTC. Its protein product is CASSPGSWTNNEQFF.

This chain's CDR3 is CASSFRRQFHSYEQYF. Written as DNA, the CDR3 is TGTGCCAGCAGCTTTCGCCGACAGTTCCACTCCTACGAGCAGTACTTC. This chain connects TRBV5-6 to TRBJ2-7; D possibly corresponds to TRBD1 (5 bases). V lost 2 bases, J lost 0 bases, and 15 bases lay in between. The CDR3 length is 16 residues. The germline V gene has CDR1 SGHDT and CDR2 YYEEEE.

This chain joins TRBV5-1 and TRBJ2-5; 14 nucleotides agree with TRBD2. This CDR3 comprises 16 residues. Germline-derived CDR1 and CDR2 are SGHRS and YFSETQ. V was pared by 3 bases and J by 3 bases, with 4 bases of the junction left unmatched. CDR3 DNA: TGCGCCAGCAGCTCAGGGACTAGCGGGGGAAAAGAGACCCAGTACTTC. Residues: CASSSGTSGGKETQYF. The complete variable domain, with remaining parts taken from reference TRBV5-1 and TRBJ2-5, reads KAGVTQTPRYLIKTRGQQVTLSCSPISGHRSVSWYQQTPGQGLQFLFEYFSETQRNKGNFPGRFSGRQFSNSRSEMNVSTLELGDSALYLCASSSGTSGGKETQYFGPGTRLLVL.

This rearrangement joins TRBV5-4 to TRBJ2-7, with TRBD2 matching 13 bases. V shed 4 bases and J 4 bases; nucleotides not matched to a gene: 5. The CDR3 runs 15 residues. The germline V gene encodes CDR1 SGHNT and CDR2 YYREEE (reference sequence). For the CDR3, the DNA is TGTGCCAGCAGCCGACTAGCGGGGGGTGTATACGAGCAGTACTTC. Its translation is CASSRLAGGVYEQYF. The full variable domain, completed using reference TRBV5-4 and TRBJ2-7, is ETGVTQSPTHLIKTRGQQVTLRCSSQSGHNTVSWYQQALGQGPQFIFQYYREEENGRGNFPPRFSGLQFPNYSSELNVNALELDDSALYLCASSRLAGGVYEQYFGPGTRLTVT.

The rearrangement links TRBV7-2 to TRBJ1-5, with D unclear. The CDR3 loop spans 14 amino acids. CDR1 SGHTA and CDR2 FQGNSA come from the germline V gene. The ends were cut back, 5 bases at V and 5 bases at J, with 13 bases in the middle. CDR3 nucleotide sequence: TGTGCCAGCAGCCCCTGGGGAGTGGATCAGCCCCAGCATTTT. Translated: CASSPWGVDQPQHF.

The CDR3 DNA is TGTGCCAGCAGCTTAGTTATCAGGGGGCAAGGCTACACCTTC. It encodes CASSLVIRGQGYTF. The V call is TRBV11-2, the J call TRBJ1-2, with TRBD1 identical over 8 bases. V shed 1 base, J shed 8 bases, and the junction held 6 bases outside the gene matches. The CDR3 spans 14 residues. In germline, CDR1 is SGHAT, CDR2 FQNNGV.

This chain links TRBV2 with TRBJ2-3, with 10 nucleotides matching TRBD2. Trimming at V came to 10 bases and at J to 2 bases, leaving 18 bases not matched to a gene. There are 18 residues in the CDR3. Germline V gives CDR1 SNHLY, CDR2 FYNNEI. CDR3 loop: CATYSGGPTFLVTDTQYF. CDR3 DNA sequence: TGTGCCACCTATAGCGGGGGGCCGACGTTTCTGGTCACAGATACGCAGTATTTT.

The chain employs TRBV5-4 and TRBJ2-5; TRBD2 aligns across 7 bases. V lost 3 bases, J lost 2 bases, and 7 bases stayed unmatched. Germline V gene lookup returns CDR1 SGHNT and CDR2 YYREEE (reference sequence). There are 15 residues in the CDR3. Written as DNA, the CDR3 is TGTGCCAGCAGCTGGGACGGACTAGAGCAAGAGACCCAGTACTTC. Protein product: CASSWDGLEQETQYF.

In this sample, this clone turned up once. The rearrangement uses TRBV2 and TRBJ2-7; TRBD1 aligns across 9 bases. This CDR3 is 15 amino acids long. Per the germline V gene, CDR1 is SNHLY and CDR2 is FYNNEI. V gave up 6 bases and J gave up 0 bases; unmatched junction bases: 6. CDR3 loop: CASSPQGASSYEQYF. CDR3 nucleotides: TGTGCCAGCAGCCCACAGGGGGCTAGCTCCTACGAGCAGTACTTC.

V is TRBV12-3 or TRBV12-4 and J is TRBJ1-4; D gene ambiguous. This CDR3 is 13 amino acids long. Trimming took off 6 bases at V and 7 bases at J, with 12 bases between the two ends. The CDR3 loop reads CASRRKIVEKLFF. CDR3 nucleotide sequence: TGTGCCAGCAGGCGAAAGATCGTTGAAAAACTGTTTTTT.

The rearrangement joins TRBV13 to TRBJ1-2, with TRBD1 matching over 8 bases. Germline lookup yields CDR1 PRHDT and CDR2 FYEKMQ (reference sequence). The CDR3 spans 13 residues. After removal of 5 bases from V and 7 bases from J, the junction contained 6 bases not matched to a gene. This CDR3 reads CASSPQGARGYTF. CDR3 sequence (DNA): TGTGCCAGCAGCCCGCAGGGGGCGCGTGGCTACACCTTC. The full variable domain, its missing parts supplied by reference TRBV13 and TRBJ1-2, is AAGVIQSPRHLIKEKRETATLKCYPIPRHDTVYWYQQGPGQDPQFLISFYEKMQSDKGSIPDRFSAQQFSDYHSELNMSSLELGDSALYFCASSPQGARGYTFGSGTRLTVV.

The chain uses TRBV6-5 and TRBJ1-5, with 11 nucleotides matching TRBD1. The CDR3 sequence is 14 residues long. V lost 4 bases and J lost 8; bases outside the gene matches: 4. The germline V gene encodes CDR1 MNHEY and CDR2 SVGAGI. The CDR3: CASSSGQGAKPQHF. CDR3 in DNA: TGTGCCAGCAGTTCCGGACAGGGGGCTAAGCCCCAGCATTTT.

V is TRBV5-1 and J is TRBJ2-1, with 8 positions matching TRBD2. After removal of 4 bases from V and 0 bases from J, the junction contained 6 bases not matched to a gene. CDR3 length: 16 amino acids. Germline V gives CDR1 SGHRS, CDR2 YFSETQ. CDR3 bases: TGCGCCAGCAGCATAATAGCGGGGAACTCCTACAATGAGCAGTTCTTC. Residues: CASSIIAGNSYNEQFF.

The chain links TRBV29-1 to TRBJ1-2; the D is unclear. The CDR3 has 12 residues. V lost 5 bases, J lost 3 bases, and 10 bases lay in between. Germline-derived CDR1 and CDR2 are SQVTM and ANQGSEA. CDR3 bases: TGCAGCGTTTCGGTCGGAGACTATGGCTACACCTTC. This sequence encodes CSVSVGDYGYTF.

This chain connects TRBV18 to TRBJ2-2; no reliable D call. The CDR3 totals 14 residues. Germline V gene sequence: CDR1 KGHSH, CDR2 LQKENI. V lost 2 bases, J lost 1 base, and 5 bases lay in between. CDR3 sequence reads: CASSPSGNTGELFF. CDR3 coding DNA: TGTGCCAGCTCACCATCGGGGAACACCGGGGAGCTGTTTTTT.

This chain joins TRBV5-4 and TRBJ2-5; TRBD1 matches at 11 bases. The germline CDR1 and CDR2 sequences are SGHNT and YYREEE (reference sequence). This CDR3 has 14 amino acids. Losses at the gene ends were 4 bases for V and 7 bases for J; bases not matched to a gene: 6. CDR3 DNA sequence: TGTGCCAGCAGCCCTCTCGGACAGGGGGCGACCCAGTACTTC. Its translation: CASSPLGQGATQYF.

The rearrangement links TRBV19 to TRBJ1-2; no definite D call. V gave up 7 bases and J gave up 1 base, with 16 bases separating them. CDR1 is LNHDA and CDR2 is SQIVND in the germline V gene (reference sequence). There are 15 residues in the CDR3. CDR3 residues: CASKMRQSVNYGYTF. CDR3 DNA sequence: TGTGCCAGTAAAATGCGGCAGTCGGTTAACTATGGCTACACCTTC.

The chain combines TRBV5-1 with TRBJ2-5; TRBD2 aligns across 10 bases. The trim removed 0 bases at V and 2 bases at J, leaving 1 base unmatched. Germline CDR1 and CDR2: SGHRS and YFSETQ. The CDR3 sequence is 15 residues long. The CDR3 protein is CASSLELAGQETQYF. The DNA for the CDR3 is TGCGCCAGCAGCTTGGAACTAGCGGGGCAAGAGACCCAGTACTTC.

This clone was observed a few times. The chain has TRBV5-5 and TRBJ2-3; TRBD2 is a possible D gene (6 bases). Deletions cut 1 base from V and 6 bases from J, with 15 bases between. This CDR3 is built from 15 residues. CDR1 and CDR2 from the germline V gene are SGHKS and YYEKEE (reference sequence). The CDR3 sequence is CASSLFSEGFDTQYF. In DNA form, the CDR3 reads TGTGCCAGCAGCTTGTTTTCGGAGGGTTTTGATACGCAGTATTTT.

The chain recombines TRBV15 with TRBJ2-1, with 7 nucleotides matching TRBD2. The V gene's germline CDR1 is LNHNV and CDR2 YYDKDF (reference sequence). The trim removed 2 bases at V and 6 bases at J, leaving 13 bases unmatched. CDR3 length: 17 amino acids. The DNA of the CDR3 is TGTGCCACCAGCAGAAAAAAATTGGGCGGGGGTCGCAATGAGCAGTTCTTC. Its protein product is CATSRKKLGGGRNEQFF.

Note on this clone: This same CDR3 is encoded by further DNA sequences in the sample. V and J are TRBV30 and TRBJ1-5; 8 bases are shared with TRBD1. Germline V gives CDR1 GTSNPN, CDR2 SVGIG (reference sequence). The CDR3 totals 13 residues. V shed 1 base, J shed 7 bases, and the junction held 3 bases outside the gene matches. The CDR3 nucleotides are TGTGCCTGGAGTGCAGGGGGCGGCCAGCCCCAGCATTTT. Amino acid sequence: CAWSAGGGQPQHF. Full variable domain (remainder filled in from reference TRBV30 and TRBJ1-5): SQTIHQWPATLVQPVGSPLSLECTVEGTSNPNLYWYRQAAGRGLQLLFYSVGIGQISSEVPQNLSASRPQDRQFILSSKKLLLSDSGFYLCAWSAGGGQPQHFGDGTRLSIL.

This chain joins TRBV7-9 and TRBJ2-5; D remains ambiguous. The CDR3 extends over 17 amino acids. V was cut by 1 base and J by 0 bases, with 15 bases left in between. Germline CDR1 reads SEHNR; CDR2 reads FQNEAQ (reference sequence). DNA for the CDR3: TGTGCCAGCAGCTTAGGCACCCTGACAACGTACCAAGAGACCCAGTACTTC. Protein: CASSLGTLTTYQETQYF.

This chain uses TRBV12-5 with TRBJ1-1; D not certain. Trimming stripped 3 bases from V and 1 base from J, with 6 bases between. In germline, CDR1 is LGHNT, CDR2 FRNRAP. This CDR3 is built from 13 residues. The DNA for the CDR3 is TGTGCTAGTGGTTTTGGGCAGAACACTGAAGCTTTCTTT. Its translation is CASGFGQNTEAFF.

Written as DNA, the CDR3 is TGTGCCTGGAGGGACAAAAGCTCCTATAATTCACCCCTCCACTTT. Amino acid sequence: CAWRDKSSYNSPLHF. The chain employs TRBV30 and TRBJ1-6; D is possibly TRBD1 (5 bases). CDR3 length equals 15 residues. V was clipped by 3 bases and J by 0 bases, with 9 bases between them. CDR1 is GTSNPN, CDR2 SVGIG, per germline (reference sequence).

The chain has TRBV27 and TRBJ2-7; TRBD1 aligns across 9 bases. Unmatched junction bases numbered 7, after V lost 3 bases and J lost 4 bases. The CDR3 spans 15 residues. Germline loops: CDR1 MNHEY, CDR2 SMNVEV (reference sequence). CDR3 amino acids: CASSFSGTGIYEQYF. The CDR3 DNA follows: TGTGCCAGCAGTTTCTCCGGGACAGGGATTTACGAGCAGTACTTC.